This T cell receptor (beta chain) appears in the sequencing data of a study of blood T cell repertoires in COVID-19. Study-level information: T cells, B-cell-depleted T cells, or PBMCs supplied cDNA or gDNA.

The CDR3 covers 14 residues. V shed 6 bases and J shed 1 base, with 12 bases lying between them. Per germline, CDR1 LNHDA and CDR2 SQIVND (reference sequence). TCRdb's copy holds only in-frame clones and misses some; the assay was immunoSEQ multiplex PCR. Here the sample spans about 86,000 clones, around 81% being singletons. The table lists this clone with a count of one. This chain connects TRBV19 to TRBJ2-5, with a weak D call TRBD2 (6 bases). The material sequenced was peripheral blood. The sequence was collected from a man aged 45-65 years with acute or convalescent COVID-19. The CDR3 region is CASSTTSLQETQYF. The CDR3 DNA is TGTGCCAGTAGCACGACTAGTCTCCAAGAGACCCAGTACTTC.